Included here is one TCR beta chain sequence, with context. Trimming stripped 0 bases from V and 2 bases from J, with 7 bases between. Per the germline V gene, CDR1 is SGHRS and CDR2 is YFSETQ. This CDR3 is built from 14 residues. The data are from a study of blood T cell repertoires in COVID-19. Study context: Donors in the United States, Italy and Spain gave samples during acute or convalescent COVID-19.

Original methodology: Nucleated cell counts were estimated from reference gene primer amplification. Sequencing was performed with immunoSEQ multiplex PCR; in TCRdb, only in-frame clones are kept and a portion is missing. V and J calls and clone size come straight from that table; D and trimming were deduced from the DNA. Found here are 220,000 or so clones, around 80% of them singletons; the top ten hold 4.5% to 7%. The rearrangement joins TRBV5-1 to TRBJ2-3, with D possibly matching TRBD1 (5 bases). The TCR sequence derives from a woman in her 70s with acute or convalescent COVID-19. The sample consisted of peripheral blood. CDR3 residues: CASSLDRTTDTQYF. The CDR3 region has the DNA TGCGCCAGCAGCTTGGACAGGACCACAGATACGCAGTATTTT.